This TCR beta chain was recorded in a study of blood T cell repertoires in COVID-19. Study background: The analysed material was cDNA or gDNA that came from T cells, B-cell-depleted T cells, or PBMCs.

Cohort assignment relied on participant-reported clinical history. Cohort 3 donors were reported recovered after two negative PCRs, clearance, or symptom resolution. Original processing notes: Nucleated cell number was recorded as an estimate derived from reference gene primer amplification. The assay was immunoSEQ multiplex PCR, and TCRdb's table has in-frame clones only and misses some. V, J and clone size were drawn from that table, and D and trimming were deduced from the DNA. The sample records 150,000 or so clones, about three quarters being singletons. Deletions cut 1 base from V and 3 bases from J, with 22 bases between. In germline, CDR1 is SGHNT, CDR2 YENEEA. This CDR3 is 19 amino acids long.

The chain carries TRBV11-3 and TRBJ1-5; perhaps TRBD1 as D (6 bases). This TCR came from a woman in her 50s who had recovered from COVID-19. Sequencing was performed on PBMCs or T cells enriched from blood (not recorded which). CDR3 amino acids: CASSLGSDLVGGPNQPQHF. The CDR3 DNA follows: TGTGCCAGCAGCTTAGGGAGTGATTTGGTAGGGGGACCCAATCAGCCCCAGCATTTT.